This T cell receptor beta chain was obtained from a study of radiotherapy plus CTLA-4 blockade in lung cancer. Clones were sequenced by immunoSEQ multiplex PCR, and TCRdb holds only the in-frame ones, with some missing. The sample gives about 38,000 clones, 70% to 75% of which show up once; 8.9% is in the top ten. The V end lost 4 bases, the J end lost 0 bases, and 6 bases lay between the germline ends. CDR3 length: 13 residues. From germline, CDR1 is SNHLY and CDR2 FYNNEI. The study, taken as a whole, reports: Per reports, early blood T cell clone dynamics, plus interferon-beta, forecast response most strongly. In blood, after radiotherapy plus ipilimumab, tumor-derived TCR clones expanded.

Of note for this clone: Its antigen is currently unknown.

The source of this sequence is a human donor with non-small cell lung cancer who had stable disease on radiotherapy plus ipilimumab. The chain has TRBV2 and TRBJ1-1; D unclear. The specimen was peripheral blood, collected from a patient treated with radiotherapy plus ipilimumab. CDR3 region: CASSVKMNTEAFF. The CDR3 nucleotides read TGTGCCAGCAGTGTCAAGATGAACACTGAAGCTTTCTTT.